This TCR beta chain was found in a study of blood T cell repertoires in COVID-19. Study background: T cells, B-cell-depleted T cells, or PBMCs provided the cDNA or gDNA that served as material.

CDR1 is GTSNPN and CDR2 is SVGIG in the germline V gene (reference sequence). The CDR3 covers 13 residues. With 0 bases removed from V and 3 bases from J, the gap between germline ends came to 9 bases. Some clones are missing from TCRdb's copy, which holds only in-frame ones; the method was immunoSEQ multiplex PCR. The sample has 200,000 to 300,000 clones, about 80% seen once. The sample consisted of peripheral blood. The source is a woman of 80 years or more with acute or convalescent COVID-19. This chain uses TRBV30 with TRBJ2-7; D ambiguous. Here the CDR3 reads CAWSVGQLYEQYF. CDR3 nucleotides: TGTGCCTGGAGTGTTGGGCAGCTCTACGAGCAGTACTTC.